This entry lists 28 T cell receptor beta chains sequenced from one sample in a study of neoadjuvant anti-PD-1 for oral cavity cancer. Data came from immunoSEQ multiplex PCR; TCRdb stores just in-frame clones and leaves some out. The sample has more than 12,000 clones; about 34% are singletons. Time point defined: after neoadjuvant nivolumab, at surgical resection. The sequences come from tumor tissue, collected after nivolumab (anti-PD-1) treatment. The receptor source for this set is a person between 40 and 79 years old with oral cavity squamous cell carcinoma.

The chain employs TRBV5-1 and TRBJ1-1; D unresolved. Trimming shortened V by 4 bases and J by 0 bases, and 13 bases separated the two germline ends. Germline lookup yields CDR1 SGHRS and CDR2 YFSETQ. The CDR3 spans 15 residues. Here the CDR3 DNA reads TGCGCCAGCAGCAAAAAGGGAGATTTGAACACTGAAGCTTTCTTT. This translates into CASSKKGDLNTEAFF.

In this sample, this clone turned up a few times. V and J are TRBV25-1 and TRBJ1-2; no clear D. Germline V gene data show CDR1 as MGHDK and CDR2 as SYGVNS. The ends were cut back, 4 bases at V and 4 bases at J, with 4 bases in the middle. The CDR3 totals 11 residues. The CDR3 DNA is TGTGCCAGCAGTGGGGCCTATGGCTACACCTTC. It codes for CASSGAYGYTF.

V gene TRBV5-4 combines with J gene TRBJ2-7; the D gene could be TRBD1 or TRBD2 (5 bases each). Germline assignment: CDR1 SGHNT and CDR2 YYREEE (reference sequence). The CDR3 sequence is 13 residues long. Trimming took off 4 bases at V and 2 bases at J, with 10 bases between the two ends. CDR3 protein: CASSLGRTYEQYF. CDR3 DNA: TGTGCCAGCAGCCTGGGACGGACCTACGAGCAGTACTTC. The full variable domain, its missing parts supplied by reference TRBV5-4 and TRBJ2-7, is ETGVTQSPTHLIKTRGQQVTLRCSSQSGHNTVSWYQQALGQGPQFIFQYYREEENGRGNFPPRFSGLQFPNYSSELNVNALELDDSALYLCASSLGRTYEQYFGPGTRLTVT.

V gene TRBV7-9 combines with J gene TRBJ1-1; D is unresolved. CDR3 length equals 14 residues. The germline CDR1 and CDR2 sequences are SEHNR and FQNEAQ (reference sequence). Trimming took off 3 bases at V and 0 bases at J, with 8 bases between the two ends. The CDR3 spells CASSFMGMNTEAFF. In nucleotides, the CDR3 is TGTGCCAGCAGCTTCATGGGTATGAACACTGAAGCTTTCTTT.

V and J are TRBV7-2 and TRBJ1-5; the D gene is possibly TRBD1 (5 bases). V was cut by 2 bases and J by 7 bases, with 9 bases left in between. The CDR3 runs 13 residues. CDR1 is SGHTA and CDR2 is FQGNSA in the germline V gene. CDR3 residues: CASSLLGEQPQHF. In nucleotides, the CDR3 is TGTGCCAGCAGCTTATTAGGGGAACAGCCCCAGCATTTT. Based on the CDR3 plus reference TRBV7-2 and TRBJ1-5, the full variable domain is GAGVSQSPSNKVTEKGKDVELRCDPISGHTALYWYRQSLGQGLEFLIYFQGNSAPDKSGLPSDRFSAERTGGSVSTLTIQRTQQEDSAVYLCASSLLGEQPQHFGDGTRLSIL.

The J gene is TRBJ2-5, the V gene TRBV4-3; TRBD2 might be the D (6 bases). CDR3 length: 15 residues. Germline CDR1 is LGHNA and CDR2 is YSLEER. V was clipped by 0 bases and J by 2 bases, with 10 bases between them. DNA of the CDR3: TGCGCCAGCAGCCAAGAGACTAGTAGGCAAGAGACCCAGTACTTC. This translates into CASSQETSRQETQYF.

This clone was seen more than once but under ten times. The rearrangement links TRBV13 to TRBJ2-3; tentatively, D is TRBD1 or TRBD2 (5 bases each). Trimming shortened V by 2 bases and J by 0 bases, and 12 bases separated the two germline ends. Germline V gives CDR1 PRHDT, CDR2 FYEKMQ (reference sequence). The CDR3 runs to 16 residues. CDR3 residues: CASSLRDPDSTDTQYF. The CDR3 region has the DNA TGTGCCAGCAGCTTACGGGACCCAGATAGCACAGATACGCAGTATTTT.

The chain couples TRBV6-1 to TRBJ1-5, with TRBD1 identical over 8 bases. The V gene end was trimmed by 7 bases and the J gene end by 4 bases; junction bases not matched to a gene: 9. Looked up from germline, CDR1 is MNHNS and CDR2 is SASEGT. The CDR3 loop spans 15 amino acids. CDR3 amino acids: CASTQTGAANQPQHF. The CDR3 bases are TGTGCCAGCACCCAGACAGGGGCCGCGAATCAGCCCCAGCATTTT.

The chain joins TRBV28 to TRBJ1-5, with D hard to call. The germline V and J ends were trimmed by 6 bases and 0 bases, with 9 bases remaining between them. This CDR3 is 14 amino acids long. CDR1 is MDHEN and CDR2 is SYDVKM in the germline V gene. The CDR3 region has the DNA TGTGCCAGCAGACTCCTAACTAGCAATCAGCCCCAGCATTTT. It yields the protein CASRLLTSNQPQHF.

This clone has a handful of counts. The V call is TRBV2, the J call TRBJ2-3, with 9 nucleotides matching TRBD1. The CDR3 runs 13 residues. The germline V gene has CDR1 SNHLY and CDR2 FYNNEI. J gave up 6 bases and V 7 bases, and 5 bases lay outside the gene matches. The chain's CDR3 is CASKDRGLDTQYF. CDR3 sequence (DNA): TGTGCCAGCAAGGACAGGGGATTGGATACGCAGTATTTT.

V is TRBV19 and J is TRBJ1-5; D not certain. The CDR3 contains 14 residues. Trimming took 3 bases from V and 6 from J, leaving 12 bases between them. CDR1 is LNHDA and CDR2 is SQIVND in the germline V gene (reference sequence). The CDR3 DNA reads as TGTGCCAGTAGTATGCGTCTCACAGTTCAGCCCCAGCATTTT. As protein: CASSMRLTVQPQHF.

The chain employs TRBV19 and TRBJ2-1; D unclear. The CDR3 has 15 residues. V was trimmed by 1 base and J by 8 bases, leaving 15 bases between them. Per the germline V gene, CDR1 is LNHDA and CDR2 is SQIVND (reference sequence). CDR3 DNA: TGTGCCAGTAGTATAGGCACAGCAATTATCGATGAGCAGTTCTTC. It translates to CASSIGTAIIDEQFF.

The chain carries TRBV2 and TRBJ1-5; perhaps TRBD1 as D (6 bases). The CDR3 totals 19 residues. Germline V gene lookup returns CDR1 SNHLY and CDR2 FYNNEI. The V gene lost 2 bases and the J gene lost 0 bases, with 20 bases spanning the gap. CDR3 residues: CASSEQGPTTLYSNQPQHF. The CDR3 DNA reads TGTGCCAGCAGTGAACAGGGGCCCACCACCTTATATAGCAATCAGCCCCAGCATTTT.

This clone was counted a few times. CDR3: CAWSTGHRTEAFF. CDR3 DNA sequence: TGTGCCTGGAGTACAGGTCACAGGACTGAAGCTTTCTTT. The chain recombines TRBV30 with TRBJ1-1; possible D gene TRBD1, 5 bases. With 2 bases removed from V and 5 bases from J, the gap between germline ends came to 12 bases. The CDR3 totals 13 residues. Germline CDR1 and CDR2: GTSNPN and SVGIG (reference sequence).

This clone is termed medium-sized. The rearrangement links TRBV7-2 to TRBJ2-7; D is ambiguous. V lost 3 bases to trimming and J lost 2 bases, with 8 bases between them. This CDR3 is 13 amino acids long. Germline-derived CDR1 and CDR2 are SGHTA and FQGNSA. CDR3 region: CASSFGLTYEQYF. CDR3 bases: TGTGCCAGCAGCTTTGGCCTCACCTACGAGCAGTACTTC.

The chain employs TRBV6-1 and TRBJ2-7, with D tentatively TRBD1 (7 bases). V was pared by 4 bases and J by 6 bases, with 16 bases between. This CDR3 region has 14 residues. Germline CDR1 is MNHNS and CDR2 is SASEGT. The CDR3 bases are TGTGCCAGCAGTGTAGAGACAGGGAGGACCGAGCAGTACTTC. Its translation is CASSVETGRTEQYF.

This chain joins TRBV4-3 and TRBJ2-7; D is possibly TRBD1 (6 bases). The germline V and J ends were trimmed by 3 bases and 4 bases, with 16 bases remaining between them. This CDR3 region has 15 residues. The germline gives CDR1 LGHNA, CDR2 YSLEER. The CDR3 here is CASSQQLLQGYEQYF. CDR3 nucleotide sequence: TGCGCCAGCAGCCAGCAGCTTCTACAGGGTTACGAGCAGTACTTC.

The rearrangement links TRBV7-9 to TRBJ1-1; 8 positions agree with TRBD1. V dropped 6 bases and J dropped 6; count of bases not matched to a gene: 15. The CDR3 sequence is 16 residues long. Germline loops: CDR1 SEHNR, CDR2 FQNEAQ (reference sequence). The CDR3 is CASRGTGGKRTAEAFF. In nucleotides, the CDR3 is TGTGCCAGCAGGGGGACAGGCGGAAAAAGAACGGCTGAAGCTTTCTTT.

This clone came up once. The gene calls are TRBV11-2 and TRBJ1-2; D is undetermined. The V gene's germline CDR1 is SGHAT and CDR2 FQNNGV. Trimming shortened V by 2 bases and J by 6 bases, and 10 bases separated the two germline ends. This CDR3 has 13 amino acids. The CDR3 sequence is CASSLLSRDGYTF. As DNA, the CDR3 is TGTGCCAGCAGCTTACTCTCACGAGATGGCTACACCTTC.

The J gene is TRBJ2-1, the V gene TRBV29-1, with TRBD1 matching over 8 bases. Germline-derived CDR1 and CDR2 are SQVTM and ANQGSEA. Losses at the gene ends were 7 bases for V and 9 bases for J; bases not matched to a gene: 8. The CDR3 consists of 12 residues. The CDR3 here is CSAQQGASEQFF. The CDR3 DNA follows: TGCAGCGCCCAGCAGGGGGCGAGTGAGCAGTTCTTC.

V and J are TRBV11-2 and TRBJ2-2; D could derive from TRBD1 or TRBD2 (5 bases each). CDR1 and CDR2 from the germline V gene are SGHAT and FQNNGV. Trimming stripped 5 bases from V and 1 base from J, with 17 bases between. The CDR3 is 17 residues long. CDR3 in amino acids: CASSRTPGTGNTGELFF. Here the CDR3 DNA reads TGTGCCAGCAGCCGTACCCCCGGGACGGGGAACACCGGGGAGCTGTTTTTT.

This clone was seen more than once but under ten times. This sequence joins TRBV18 and TRBJ1-4; TRBD1 aligns across 10 bases. The germline gives CDR1 KGHSH, CDR2 LQKENI. Trimming took 3 bases from V and 7 from J; bases not matched to a gene: 5. CDR3 length: 15 amino acids. CDR3 bases: TGTGCCAGCTCACCCGACAGGGGGCAAACTGAAAAACTGTTTTTT. Translated: CASSPDRGQTEKLFF.

The V and J genes are TRBV6-1 and TRBJ1-5, with unresolved D. Trimming pared 2 bases from V and 4 bases from J, leaving 12 bases between. The CDR3 is made up of 15 amino acids. CDR1 and CDR2 from the germline V gene are MNHNS and SASEGT. The CDR3, as DNA: TGTGCCAGCAGTGAAAGGTCCGGTCGTAATCAGCCCCAGCATTTT. Translated, it gives CASSERSGRNQPQHF.

The V gene is TRBV6-5, the J gene TRBJ2-1; no reliable D call. V lost 8 bases, J lost 0 bases, and 14 bases lay in between. Germline loops: CDR1 MNHEY, CDR2 SVGAGI. This CDR3 region has 15 residues. CDR3 DNA sequence: TGTGCCAGCCGCTTATGGGGTGACTCCTACAATGAGCAGTTCTTC. This translates into CASRLWGDSYNEQFF.

The sample holds a few counts of this clone. The chain couples TRBV6-6 to TRBJ1-1; the D is unclear. CDR1 is MNHNY, CDR2 SVGAGI, per germline (reference sequence). The V and J ends lost 0 bases and 3 bases respectively, with 5 bases between them. The CDR3 spans 13 residues. The CDR3 sequence: CASSYSRDTEAFF. CDR3 nucleotides: TGTGCCAGCAGTTACTCGAGGGACACTGAAGCTTTCTTT.

This chain connects TRBV6-5 to TRBJ2-3; 7 bases map to TRBD2. The length of the CDR3 is 16 residues. From germline, CDR1 is MNHEY and CDR2 SVGAGI. V was pared by 4 bases and J by 0 bases, with 7 bases of the junction left unmatched. The CDR3 sequence: CASSFLAAASTDTQYF. In DNA form, the CDR3 reads TGTGCCAGCAGTTTCCTAGCGGCGGCGAGCACAGATACGCAGTATTTT.

Only a few counts were recorded for this clone. CDR3: CASSPRPTSDYEQYF. The DNA for the CDR3 is TGTGCCAGCTCACCAAGGCCGACCTCCGACTACGAGCAGTACTTC. The V call is TRBV18, the J call TRBJ2-7; D remains ambiguous. Trimming took 2 bases from V and 3 from J, leaving 14 bases between them. Germline lookup yields CDR1 KGHSH and CDR2 LQKENI. This CDR3 contains 15 residues.

This clone turned up a few times. The chain links TRBV7-2 to TRBJ1-1, with 7 bases lining up with TRBD1. Germline V gives CDR1 SGHTA, CDR2 FQGNSA. The V gene end was trimmed by 1 base and the J gene end by 7 bases; junction bases not matched to a gene: 18. The CDR3 is 18 residues long. The CDR3 sequence: CASSLGIGVEEGASEAFF. CDR3 bases: TGTGCCAGCAGCTTAGGTATTGGGGTCGAAGAGGGGGCAAGTGAAGCTTTCTTT.